Reported below is one T cell receptor (beta chain). What it recognizes is unknown. This record comes from a study of T cell repertoires in cytomegalovirus infection. Overall study context: Alongside well-studied HLA-B-restricted CMV epitopes, recently identified HLA-C-restricted CMV epitopes were also used. Indications of both CMV infection and matching HLA type were provided by public TCR beta signatures.

The study's findings and limits: Pooled public TCR beta family frequency picked out CMV carriers with the relevant HLA. Predominance within the ex vivo response was attributable to HLA-C-restricted CMV-specific TCR beta clonotypes.

TCRdb re-called the reads through MiXCR, storing one row per CDR3 protein. The sample has roughly 340,000 distinct CDR3 sequences; 25% to 30% are singletons. The germline CDR1 and CDR2 sequences are MDHEN and SYDVKM. The CDR3 consists of 15 residues. The ends lost 8 bases at V and 3 bases at J; junction bases unmatched: 6. This specimen consisted of cultured PBMCs, obtained from culture after CMV antigen stimulation. This clonotype was sampled from a human donor in good health (CMV status not recorded). Some clones in this sample may be carry-over from other donors' samples. This rearrangement joins TRBV28 to TRBJ2-7, with 14 bases matching TRBD2. Here the CDR3 DNA reads TGTGCCAGCGGGGGACTAGCGGGAGTATTCTACGAGCAGTACTTC. Protein: CASGGLAGVFYEQYF.